Sequencing of this TCR beta chain was carried out in a study of shared clonotypes between healthy human individuals. Study-wide results and limits: Clonotypes shared by all four sorted-subset donors had higher generation probabilities than non-shared clonotypes. Estimated clonotype richness was generally higher in naive than memory subsets. Investigators expected sequencing depth to affect clonotype sharing among donors.

Trimming cost V 4 bases and J 5 bases; bases outside gene matches: 10. The CDR3 runs 15 residues. Germline V gives CDR1 MNHNS, CDR2 SASEGT. Splitting of each subset's genomic DNA was done evenly across several immunoSEQ plates. Assay used: immunoSEQ multiplex PCR; TCRdb lists only in-frame clones, some missing. The profile covers more than 1,200,000 clones, with 98% to 99% appearing a single time and about 0.35% taken by the ten largest. For this clone: The antigen is not known.

This TCR was sampled from a man aged 25 to 40 in good health. The sequenced sample consisted of naive CD4+ T cells sorted from blood. As to subset: CD45RA+ positively selected. The chain recombines TRBV6-1 with TRBJ2-7; 8 bases are a match to TRBD1. The CDR3 nucleotides read TGTGCCAGCAGTGCCCTGACAGGGGTTGGGCACGAGCAGTACTTC. Translation gives CASSALTGVGHEQYF.